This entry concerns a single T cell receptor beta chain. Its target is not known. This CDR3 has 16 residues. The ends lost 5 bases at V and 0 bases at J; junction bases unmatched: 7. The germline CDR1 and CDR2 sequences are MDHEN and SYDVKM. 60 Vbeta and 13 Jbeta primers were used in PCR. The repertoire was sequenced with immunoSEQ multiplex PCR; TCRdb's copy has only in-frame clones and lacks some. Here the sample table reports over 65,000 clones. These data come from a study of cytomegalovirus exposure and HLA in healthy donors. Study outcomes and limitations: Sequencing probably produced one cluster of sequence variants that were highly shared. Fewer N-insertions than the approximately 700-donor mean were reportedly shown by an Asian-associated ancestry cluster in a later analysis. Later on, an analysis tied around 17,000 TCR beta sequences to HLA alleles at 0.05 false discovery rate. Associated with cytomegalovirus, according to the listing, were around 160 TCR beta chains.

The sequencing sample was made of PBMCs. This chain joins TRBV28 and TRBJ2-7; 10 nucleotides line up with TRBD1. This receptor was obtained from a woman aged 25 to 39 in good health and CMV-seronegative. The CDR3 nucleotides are TGTGCCAGCAGTCCGACAGGGGGCGGGGACTCCTACGAGCAGTACTTC. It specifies CASSPTGGGDSYEQYF.